Listed below are T cell receptor beta chains from one sample, sequenced in a study of T cells in Graves' hyperthyroidism and ophthalmopathy. TCRdb independently ran MiXCR on the multiplex PCR reads; one entry per CDR3 protein. This table holds around 210,000 distinct CDR3 sequences, about a sixth found once. The material sequenced was blood. The receptors stem from a woman aged 45 to 65 with Graves' hyperthyroidism. CDR3s include the opening cysteine and the closing phenylalanine or tryptophan. D genes are given only for firm matches. Rows give clone size only sometimes, using once, few, many, or a class for an expanded clone.

cdr3_nt cdr3_aa j_call clone_size d_call v_call
TGTGCCAGCAGCCGAGGACAGGGCTACAATCAGCCCCAGCATTTT CASSRGQGYNQPQHF TRBJ1-5 few TRBD1 TRBV5-6
TGTGCCAGCAGGGGCGGGAGGGGGCAAGAGACCCAGTACTTC CASRGGRGQETQYF TRBJ2-5 many TRBD2 TRBV2
TGTGCCAGCAGCTTAGCCCCCGAACCCGGGGGCTACACCTTC CASSLAPEPGGYTF TRBJ1-2 few NA TRBV7-9
TGTGCCAGCAGCGGACAGGGGGGGAGCGGGGAGCTGTTTTTT CASSGQGGSGELFF TRBJ2-2 few TRBD1 TRBV6-1
TGTGCCAGCAGCCCGGACAAATGGCGGAGCTCCTACGAGCAGTACTTC CASSPDKWRSSYEQYF TRBJ2-7 many NA TRBV6-1
TGTGCCAGTAGTTCCGGGACGGCCGAAGCTTTCTTT CASSSGTAEAFF TRBJ1-1 NA NA TRBV19
TGTGCCAGCAGTTCTATATTGTTCCATGACACTACCTTTAGCACAGATACGCAGTATTTT CASSSILFHDTTFSTDTQYF TRBJ2-3 NA NA TRBV28
TGTGCCAGCACCCCTATAGCGGGAGACCTCGGGGAGCTGTTTTTT CASTPIAGDLGELFF TRBJ2-2 NA TRBD2 TRBV11-3
TGTGCCAGCATTGCTACGGTCATGGTGAACTATGGCTACACCTTC CASIATVMVNYGYTF TRBJ1-2 many NA TRBV6-1
TGTGCCAGCAGCCTAATAAGACTCGTATCGAACCGAGATACGCAGTATTTT CASSLIRLVSNRDTQYF TRBJ2-3 few NA TRBV5-6
TGCGCCAGCAGCTTGAGTAGCGGGATTAGGTACGAGCAGTACTTC CASSLSSGIRYEQYF TRBJ2-7 many TRBD2 TRBV5-1
TGTGCCATCAGTGGACTAGGGGAGTTTTACGAGCAGTACTTC CAISGLGEFYEQYF TRBJ2-7 few NA TRBV10-3
TGTGCCAGCAGCTTGTCTAGCTTACACAATGAGCAGTTCTTC CASSLSSLHNEQFF TRBJ2-1 many NA TRBV11-3
TGTGCCAGCAGTTATTGGAGGAAACACTATAGCAATCAGCCCCAGCATTTT CASSYWRKHYSNQPQHF TRBJ1-5 NA NA TRBV28
TGTGCCAGCAGCTTAAGGCCGGGGCAAGAGACCCAGTACTTC CASSLRPGQETQYF TRBJ2-5 many NA TRBV11-1
TGTGCCAGCAGTGAAGAGGGGGGATGGGATGAGCAGTTCTTC CASSEEGGWDEQFF TRBJ2-1 few NA TRBV9
TGTGCCAGCAGCGTAGGGGTCCGAGCCCTCACAGATACGCAGTATTTT CASSVGVRALTDTQYF TRBJ2-3 NA NA TRBV9